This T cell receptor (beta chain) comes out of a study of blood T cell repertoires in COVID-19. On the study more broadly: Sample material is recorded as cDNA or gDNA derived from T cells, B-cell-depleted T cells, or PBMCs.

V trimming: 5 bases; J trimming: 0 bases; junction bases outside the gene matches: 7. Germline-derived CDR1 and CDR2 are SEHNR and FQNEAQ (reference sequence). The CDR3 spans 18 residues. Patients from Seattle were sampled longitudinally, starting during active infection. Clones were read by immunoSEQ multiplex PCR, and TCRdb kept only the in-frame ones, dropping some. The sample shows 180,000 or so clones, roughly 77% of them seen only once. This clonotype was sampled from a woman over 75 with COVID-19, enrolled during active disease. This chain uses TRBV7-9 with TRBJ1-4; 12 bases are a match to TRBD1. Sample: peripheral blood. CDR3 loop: CASSIRDRGPATNEKLFF. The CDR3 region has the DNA TGTGCCAGCAGCATCCGGGACAGGGGGCCTGCAACTAATGAAAAACTGTTTTTT.